The sequence of this T cell receptor beta chain was determined in a study of Graves' ophthalmopathy and Graves' hyperthyroidism. No donor had other autoimmune disease, uncontrolled infection, pregnancy or lactation. The PBMC fraction was derived from about 10 ml of fresh peripheral blood. There are 14 residues in the CDR3. Germline V gene sequence: CDR1 MNHEY, CDR2 SVGAGI. Trimming removed 4 bases from V and 2 bases from J, with 12 bases in between. Amplification of TCR beta CDR3 regions used RNA transcripts. Second-round multiplex PCR followed a first-round RT-PCR using HTBI primers. TCRdb re-called the multiplex PCR reads with MiXCR, one entry per CDR3 protein. The sample shows hundreds of thousands of distinct CDR3 sequences, approximately 21% of them seen only once.

This TCR was recovered from a woman aged 18 to 35 with stable Graves' hyperthyroidism. V gene TRBV6-5 combines with J gene TRBJ2-7; D ambiguous. Sequenced: peripheral blood. The CDR3 sequence is CASSLGPPTYEQYF. DNA for the CDR3: TGTGCCAGCAGTTTAGGACCCCCAACCTACGAGCAGTACTTC.